Sequencing of this TCR beta chain was carried out in a study of molecular identifiers for immune sequencing clone quantification (dated by TCRdb to 2016 to 2019). Regarding the research as a whole: In a replicate experiment, RNA from around 20,000 or 100,000 naive CD8 T cells was split into five aliquots, four of which were sequenced. CD8 T cells were used in a methods study to benchmark molecular-identifier clustering-based TCR repertoire sequencing (MIDCIRS) and TCR RNA copy counting.

What the study reported, not specific to this receptor: Spiked-in Jurkat TCR RNA equal to a single cell's worth was reported to be detectable even within 1,100,000 naive CD8 T cells. Modeling gave approximately 3 recovered TCR RNA copies per cell versus about ten by digital PCR, implying approximately 30% capture efficiency. The sizes of highly expanded clones could end up underestimated when identical TCR molecules share a barcode. Clones above 20 RNA copies held over 98% of molecules in CMV-specific effector cells but under 1% in naive cells. When barcode sub-clustering was not used, chimeric consensus sequences inflated TCR diversity, with chimeras reaching as high as 47%. Naive libraries contained spiked-in Jurkat TCR RNA (roughly 10 copies' worth), which is not part of the donor repertoire.

Library method: PCR. Sequencing used a NextSeq 500. Bulk TCR libraries were made following a previously described method, with the TCR primers given in Table S5. Purification of total RNA was performed with the Qiagen AllPrep DNA/RNA kit. Before analysis, reads from multiple sequencing runs of one library were combined. The study's processing was this. Reads were retained only if their TCR constant sequence matched exactly, and those retained reads were trimmed to 150 nt and grouped according to their 12-nt molecular barcodes. Reads within each barcode group were sub-clustered using a 15% Levenshtein threshold, and quality-weighted consensus sequences were constructed for each RNA molecule. Non-functional sequences were excluded, and lower-count sequences lying one edit away from another sequence were also excluded. Barcode sub-clusters with fewer than 20% of the maximum read count were removed, based on fitting two negative binomial distributions. Using fastp trimming at Q25 and MiXCR clonotype assembly, TCRdb reanalyzed the public sequencing data and kept in-frame beta chains. Records with the same CDR3 protein are collapsed into one entry carrying the most frequent genes and DNA. The V and J calls shown here were made by TCRdb, not taken from the authors' results. The sample yields hundreds of thousands of distinct CDR3 sequences; about 25% were counted once. The leading ten clones occupy 0.78% of the sample.

Libraries of naive CD8 T cells were built from anywhere between roughly 17,000 and 1,100,000 sorted cells, with 10%, 30% or 50% of the purified RNA used. Naive CD8 T cells were FACS-sorted as CD8+CD4-CCR7+CD45RA+ on a BD FACSAria II into RLT Plus buffer. To test detection sensitivity, Jurkat RNA equal to some 11 TCR copies was added to samples of about 17,000-1,100,000 naive CD8 T cells. Enrichment of CD8 T cells was done with RosetteSep CD8+ T Cell Enrichment Cocktail plus Ficoll-Paque, and ACK red cell lysis came afterward. As for this clonotype: Its binding antigen is unknown. A read error may account for a junction end that differs from germline.

The CDR3 goes from the cysteine to the phenylalanine over 16 residues. The CDR3 DNA has 48 bases and is translated from base 1. From a lookup of the germline V gene, CDR1 and CDR2 are SGDLS and YYNGEE. This sequence originates from a human donor in good health. Some libraries in this study had Jurkat cell RNA spiked in. Input material: naive CD8+ T cells from blood, with Jurkat cell RNA spiked in. The cell subset or site label, read with the paper, signifies: FACS-sorted CD8+CD4-CCR7+CD45RA+ naive T cells. In this chain, TRBV9 is recombined with TRBJ2-1, with 7 bases in between that match TRBD2. The DNA is as follows: TGTGCCAGCAGCCCAAGGCGTGGGGGGGATCACAATGAGCAGTCCTTC. Translated, it gives CASSPRRGGDHNEQSF.